The clone carrying this T cell receptor (beta chain) was detected ten times or more. These data belong to a study of human T cells and chemical hapten exposure. Study details: Patients' scalps got diphenylcyclopropenone weekly throughout the approximately 25-week study.

Authors' methods: There were a median of around 100,000 TCRs per sample, with a range from about 23,224 to 750,000. In TCRdb, the RACE reads were re-called with MiXCR into one record per CDR3 protein. The V and J calls here are based on TCRdb, not the publication. The data show fewer than 300,000 distinct CDR3 sequences, around 7% seen once. The germline V gene has CDR1 DFQATT and CDR2 SNEGSKA (reference sequence). The V end lost 5 bases, the J end lost 2 bases, and 18 bases lay between the germline ends. CDR3 length: 15 amino acids. Documented time point: pre-sensitization, week 0. The treatment is: therapeutic diphenylcyclopropenone sensitization with weekly scalp DPC.

The gene calls are TRBV20-1 and TRBJ1-2; TRBD1 might be the D (6 bases). The TCR was taken from a young man with alopecia areata. Some clones in this sample may be carry-over from other donors' samples. The sample here was whole blood, taken in connection with sensitization to the hapten diphenylcyclopropenone (DPC). The CDR3 spells CSAPAPGQSNYGYTF. CDR3 nucleotide sequence: TGCAGTGCTCCAGCACCGGGACAATCGAACTATGGCTACACCTTC.